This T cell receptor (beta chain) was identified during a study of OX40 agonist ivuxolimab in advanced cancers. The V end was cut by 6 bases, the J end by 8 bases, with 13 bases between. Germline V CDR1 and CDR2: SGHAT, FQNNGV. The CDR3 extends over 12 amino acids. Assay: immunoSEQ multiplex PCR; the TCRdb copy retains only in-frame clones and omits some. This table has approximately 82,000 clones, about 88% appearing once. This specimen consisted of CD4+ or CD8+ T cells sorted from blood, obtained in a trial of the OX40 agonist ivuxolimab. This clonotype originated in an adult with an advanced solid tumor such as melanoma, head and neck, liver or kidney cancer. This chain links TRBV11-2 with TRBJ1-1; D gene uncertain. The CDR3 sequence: CASSPTSYEAFF. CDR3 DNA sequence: TGTGCCAGCAGTCCGACCAGTTACGAAGCTTTCTTT.